The entry below gives a single TCR beta chain sequence along with its context. V was trimmed by 0 bases and J by 0 bases, leaving 6 bases between them. CDR3 length equals 14 residues. CDR1 SGDLS and CDR2 YYNGEE come from the germline V gene. The data derive from a study of OX40 agonist ivuxolimab in advanced cancers. Study-wide context: Ivuxolimab doses were 0.01, 0.1, 0.3, 1.5, 3 or 10 mg/kg every 2 weeks.

Sequencing used immunoSEQ multiplex PCR; TCRdb keeps in-frame clones, though not all of them. The sample yields approximately 100,000 clones, 80% to 95% seen once. The sample in question was CD4+ or CD8+ T cells sorted from blood, obtained in a trial of the OX40 agonist ivuxolimab. The sequence derives from an adult with an advanced solid tumor such as melanoma, head and neck, liver or kidney cancer. The chain uses TRBV9 and TRBJ1-1; the D is unclear. The CDR3 DNA sequence: TGTGCCAGCAGCGTAGGACACATGAACACTGAAGCTTTCTTT. Protein: CASSVGHMNTEAFF.